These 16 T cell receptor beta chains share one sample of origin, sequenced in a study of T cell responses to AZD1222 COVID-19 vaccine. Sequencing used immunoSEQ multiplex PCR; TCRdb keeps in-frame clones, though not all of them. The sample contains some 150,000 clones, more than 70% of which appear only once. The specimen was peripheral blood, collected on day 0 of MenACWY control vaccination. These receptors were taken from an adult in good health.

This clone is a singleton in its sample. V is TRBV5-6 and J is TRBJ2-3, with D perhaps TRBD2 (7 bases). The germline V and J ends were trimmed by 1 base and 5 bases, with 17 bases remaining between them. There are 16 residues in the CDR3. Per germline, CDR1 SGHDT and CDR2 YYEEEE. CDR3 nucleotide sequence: TGTGCCAGCAGCTTGTACTACAGGGAGGGAGGAGATACGCAGTATTTT. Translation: CASSLYYREGGDTQYF.

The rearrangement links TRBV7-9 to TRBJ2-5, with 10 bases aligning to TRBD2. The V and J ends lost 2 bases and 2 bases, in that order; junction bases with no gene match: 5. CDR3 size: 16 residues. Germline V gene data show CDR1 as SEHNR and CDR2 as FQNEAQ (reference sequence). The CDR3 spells CASSLWGSGRQETQYF. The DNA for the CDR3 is TGTGCCAGCAGCTTATGGGGTAGCGGGAGGCAAGAGACCCAGTACTTC.

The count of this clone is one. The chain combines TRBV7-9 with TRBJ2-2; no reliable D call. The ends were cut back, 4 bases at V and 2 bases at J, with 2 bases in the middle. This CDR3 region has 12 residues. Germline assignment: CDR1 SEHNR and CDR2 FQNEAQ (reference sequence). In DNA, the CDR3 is TGTGCCAGCAGCTACAACACCGGGGAGCTGTTTTTT. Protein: CASSYNTGELFF. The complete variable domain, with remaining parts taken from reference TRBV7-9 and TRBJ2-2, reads DTGVSQNPRHKITKRGQNVTFRCDPISEHNRLYWYRQTLGQGPEFLTYFQNEAQLEKSRLLSDRFSAERPKGSFSTLEIQRTEQGDSAMYLCASSYNTGELFFGEGSRLTVL.

The CDR3 DNA is TGTGCCAGCAGTTACCGGGCGGGAGCCTACAATGAGCAGTTCTTC. It translates to CASSYRAGAYNEQFF. The genes are TRBV6-5 and TRBJ2-1, with 7 bases identical to TRBD2. The CDR3 loop spans 15 amino acids. Germline CDR1 reads MNHEY; CDR2 reads SVGAGI. After removal of 2 bases from V and 2 bases from J, the junction contained 3 bases not matched to a gene.

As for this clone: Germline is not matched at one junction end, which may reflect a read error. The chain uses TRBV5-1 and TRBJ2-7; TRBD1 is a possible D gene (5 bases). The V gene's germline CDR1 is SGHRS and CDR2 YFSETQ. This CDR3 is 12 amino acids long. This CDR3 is CASSLELDRFVF. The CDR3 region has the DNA TGCGCCAGCAGCTTGGAACTTGACAGATTTGTATTC.

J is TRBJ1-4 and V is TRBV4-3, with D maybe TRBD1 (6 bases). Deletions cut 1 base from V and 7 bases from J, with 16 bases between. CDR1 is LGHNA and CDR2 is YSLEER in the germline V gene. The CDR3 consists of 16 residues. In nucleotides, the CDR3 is TGCGCCAGCAGCCAAGGGGGGGAACAGGGCGGTGAAAAACTGTTTTTT. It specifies CASSQGGEQGGEKLFF.

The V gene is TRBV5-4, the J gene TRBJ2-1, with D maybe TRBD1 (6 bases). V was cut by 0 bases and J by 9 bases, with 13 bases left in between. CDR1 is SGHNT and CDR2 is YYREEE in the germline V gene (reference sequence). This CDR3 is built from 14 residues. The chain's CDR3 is CASSLEQVRGEQFF. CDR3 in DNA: TGTGCCAGCAGCTTGGAACAGGTCAGGGGTGAGCAGTTCTTC.

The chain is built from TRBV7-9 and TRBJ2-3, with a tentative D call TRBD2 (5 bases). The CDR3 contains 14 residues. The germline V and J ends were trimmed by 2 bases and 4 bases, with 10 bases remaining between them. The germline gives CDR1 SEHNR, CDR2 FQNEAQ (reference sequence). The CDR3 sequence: CASSLSGSADTQYF. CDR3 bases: TGTGCCAGCAGCTTATCGGGTAGCGCAGATACGCAGTATTTT. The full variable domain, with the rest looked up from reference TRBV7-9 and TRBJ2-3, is DTGVSQNPRHKITKRGQNVTFRCDPISEHNRLYWYRQTLGQGPEFLTYFQNEAQLEKSRLLSDRFSAERPKGSFSTLEIQRTEQGDSAMYLCASSLSGSADTQYFGPGTRLTVL.

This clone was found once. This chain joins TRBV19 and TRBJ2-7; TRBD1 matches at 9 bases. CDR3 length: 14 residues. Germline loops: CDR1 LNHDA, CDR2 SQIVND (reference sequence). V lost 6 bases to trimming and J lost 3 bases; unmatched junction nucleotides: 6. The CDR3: CASRPGQGIYEQYF. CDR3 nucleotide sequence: TGTGCCAGTAGGCCGGGACAGGGTATCTACGAGCAGTACTTC. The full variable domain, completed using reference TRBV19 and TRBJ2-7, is DGGITQSPKYLFRKEGQNVTLSCEQNLNHDAMYWYRQDPGQGLRLIYYSQIVNDFQKGDIAEGYSVSREKKESFPLTVTSAQKNPTAFYLCASRPGQGIYEQYFGPGTRLTVT.

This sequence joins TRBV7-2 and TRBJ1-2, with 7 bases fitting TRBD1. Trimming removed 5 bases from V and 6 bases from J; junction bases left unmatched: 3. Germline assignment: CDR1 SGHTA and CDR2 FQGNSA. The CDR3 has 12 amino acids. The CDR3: CASSLTGNGYTF. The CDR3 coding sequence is TGTGCCAGCAGCCTGACAGGGAATGGCTACACCTTC.

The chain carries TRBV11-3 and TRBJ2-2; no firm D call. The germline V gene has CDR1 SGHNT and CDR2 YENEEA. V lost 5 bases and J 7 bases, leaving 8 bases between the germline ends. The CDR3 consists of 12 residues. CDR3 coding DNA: TGTGCCAGCAGCCGCAGTAGCGGGGAGCTGTTTTTT. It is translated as CASSRSSGELFF.

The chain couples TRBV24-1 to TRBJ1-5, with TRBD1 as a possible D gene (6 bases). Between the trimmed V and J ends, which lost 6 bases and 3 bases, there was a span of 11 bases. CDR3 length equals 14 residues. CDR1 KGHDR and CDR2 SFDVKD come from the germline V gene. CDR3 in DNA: TGTGCCACCAGTACGACAGGCTTCAATCAGCCCCAGCATTTT. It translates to CATSTTGFNQPQHF.

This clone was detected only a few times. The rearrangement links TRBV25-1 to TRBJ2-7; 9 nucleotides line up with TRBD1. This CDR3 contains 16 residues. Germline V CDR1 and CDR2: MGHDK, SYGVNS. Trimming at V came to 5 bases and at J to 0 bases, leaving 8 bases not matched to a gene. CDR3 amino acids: CASSSPGTGSSYEQYF. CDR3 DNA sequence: TGTGCCAGCAGTTCTCCCGGGACAGGGAGCTCCTACGAGCAGTACTTC.

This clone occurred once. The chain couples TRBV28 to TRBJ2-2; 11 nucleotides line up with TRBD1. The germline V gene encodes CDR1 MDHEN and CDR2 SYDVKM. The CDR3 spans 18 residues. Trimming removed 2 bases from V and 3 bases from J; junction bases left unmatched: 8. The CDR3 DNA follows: TGTGCCAGCAGTTTAGTTGGACAGGGGGCGCCGGACACCGGGGAGCTGTTTTTT. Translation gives CASSLVGQGAPDTGELFF. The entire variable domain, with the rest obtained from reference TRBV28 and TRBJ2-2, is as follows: DVKVTQSSRYLVKRTGEKVFLECVQDMDHENMFWYRQDPGLGLRLIYFSYDVKMKEKGDIPEGYSVSREKKERFSLILESASTNQTSMYLCASSLVGQGAPDTGELFFGEGSRLTVL.

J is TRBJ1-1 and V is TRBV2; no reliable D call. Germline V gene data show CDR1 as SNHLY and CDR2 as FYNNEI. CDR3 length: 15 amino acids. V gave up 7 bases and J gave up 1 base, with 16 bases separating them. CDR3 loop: CASMIGGGRNTEAFF. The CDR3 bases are TGTGCCAGCATGATAGGAGGCGGCAGGAACACTGAAGCTTTCTTT.

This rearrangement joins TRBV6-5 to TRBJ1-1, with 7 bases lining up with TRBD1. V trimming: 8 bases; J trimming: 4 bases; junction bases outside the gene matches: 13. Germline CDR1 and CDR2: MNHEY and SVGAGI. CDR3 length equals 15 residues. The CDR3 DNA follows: TGTGCCAGCCACGGGAGGGGGCTTGAGGGCACTGAAGCTTTCTTT. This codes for CASHGRGLEGTEAFF.